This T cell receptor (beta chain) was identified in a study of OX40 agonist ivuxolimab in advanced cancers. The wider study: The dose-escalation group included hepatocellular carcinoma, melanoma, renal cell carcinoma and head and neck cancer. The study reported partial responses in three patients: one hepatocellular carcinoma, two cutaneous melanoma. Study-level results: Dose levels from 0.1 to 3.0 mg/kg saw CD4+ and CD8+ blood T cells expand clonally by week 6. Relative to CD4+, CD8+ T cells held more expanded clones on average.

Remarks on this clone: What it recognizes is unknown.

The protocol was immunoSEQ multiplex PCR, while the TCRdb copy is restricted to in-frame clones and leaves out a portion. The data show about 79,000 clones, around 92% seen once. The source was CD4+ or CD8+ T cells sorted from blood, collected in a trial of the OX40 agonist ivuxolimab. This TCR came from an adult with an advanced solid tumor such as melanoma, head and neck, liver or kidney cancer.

As DNA, the CDR3 is TGCGCCAGCAGCCAACAGGGGGCGGGCGGGGCCAACGTCCTGACTTTC. It yields the protein CASSQQGAGGANVLTF. This chain links TRBV5-1 with TRBJ2-6; 9 positions agree with TRBD1. Germline CDR1 is SGHRS and CDR2 is YFSETQ. Unmatched junction bases numbered 6, after V lost 4 bases and J lost 4 bases. The CDR3 has 16 residues.